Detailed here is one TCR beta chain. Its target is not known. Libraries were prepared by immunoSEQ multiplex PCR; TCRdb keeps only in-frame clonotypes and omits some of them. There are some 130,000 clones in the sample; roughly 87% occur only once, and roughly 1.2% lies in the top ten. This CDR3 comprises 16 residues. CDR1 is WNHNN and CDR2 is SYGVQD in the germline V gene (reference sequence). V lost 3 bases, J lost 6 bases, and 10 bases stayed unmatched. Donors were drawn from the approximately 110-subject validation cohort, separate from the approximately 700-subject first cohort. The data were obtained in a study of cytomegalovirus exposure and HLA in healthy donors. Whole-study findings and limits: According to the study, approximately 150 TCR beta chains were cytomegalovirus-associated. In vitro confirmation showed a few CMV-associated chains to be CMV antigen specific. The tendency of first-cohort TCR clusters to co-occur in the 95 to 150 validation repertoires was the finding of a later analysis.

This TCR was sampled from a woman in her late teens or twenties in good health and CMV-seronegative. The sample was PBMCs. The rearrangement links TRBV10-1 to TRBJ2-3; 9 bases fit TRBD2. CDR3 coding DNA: TGCGCCAGCAGTGATACGGCGGGGGGGGTTGTTGATACGCAGTATTTT. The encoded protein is CASSDTAGGVVDTQYF.